These 27 T cell receptor beta chains were sequenced from one sample in a study of neurological immune-mediated disorders. TCRdb independently ran MiXCR on the 5' RACE reads; one entry per CDR3 protein. This sample yields roughly 100,000 distinct CDR3 sequences, of which 10% to 14% are seen a single time; under 3.5% belongs to the top ten. The time point denotes: longitudinal time-point 3. The sample comprised PBMCs. The receptors stem from a female donor with HTLV-1-associated myelopathy (HAM/TSP).

This clonotype came up a few times. The chain uses TRBV20-1 and TRBJ2-7; 7 nucleotides agree with TRBD1. The CDR3 sequence is 14 residues long. V dropped 3 bases and J dropped 2; count of bases not matched to a gene: 7. The germline V gene encodes CDR1 DFQATT and CDR2 SNEGSKA (reference sequence). In nucleotides, the CDR3 is TGCAGTGCTAGGCCGGCAACAGGGGCCTACGAGCAGTACTTC. Residues: CSARPATGAYEQYF.

The rearrangement joins TRBV20-1 to TRBJ2-3, with D hard to call. Trimming shortened V by 3 bases and J by 2 bases, and 15 bases separated the two germline ends. This CDR3 region has 15 residues. Germline V gene lookup returns CDR1 DFQATT and CDR2 SNEGSKA (reference sequence). The DNA of the CDR3 is TGCAGTGCTAGCCAGAGGTTTGGGGACACAGATACGCAGTATTTT. It specifies CSASQRFGDTDTQYF.

A remark on this clonotype: One base away lies a much larger clone, so this may be a sequencing read error. The rearrangement joins TRBV20-1 to TRBJ2-1; D is perhaps TRBD2 (7 bases). The germline CDR1 and CDR2 sequences are DFQATT and SNEGSKA (reference sequence). The length of the CDR3 is 14 residues. Trimming left V 4 bases short and J 6 bases short, with 16 bases between. The CDR3 DNA is TGCAGTGCTATGGCGGGGGCCCAGGCCAATGAGCAGTTCTTC. This gives the protein CSAMAGAQANEQFF.

The sample holds many counts of this clonotype. J is TRBJ2-5 and V is TRBV5-1, with no clear D. This CDR3 region has 13 residues. V lost 3 bases to trimming and J lost 1 base, with 7 bases between them. The germline V gene has CDR1 SGHRS and CDR2 YFSETQ. The CDR3 sequence is CASSSPSQETQYF. Written as DNA, the CDR3 is TGCGCCAGCAGCTCCCCATCCCAAGAGACCCAGTACTTC.

This clonotype has at least ten counts. The rearrangement links TRBV2 to TRBJ2-3, with TRBD2 identical over 7 bases. This CDR3 has 14 amino acids. Germline CDR1 SNHLY, CDR2 FYNNEI. V lost 7 bases to trimming and J lost 5 bases; unmatched junction nucleotides: 9. The CDR3 DNA reads TGTGCCAGCAACCTGGCGGGGGTCATAGATACGCAGTATTTT. Residues: CASNLAGVIDTQYF.

This clonotype was picked up many times. The chain recombines TRBV5-5 with TRBJ2-7; maybe TRBD1 (5 bases). Trimming left V 4 bases short and J 2 bases short, with 13 bases between. The CDR3 length is 14 residues. From germline, CDR1 is SGHKS and CDR2 YYEKEE (reference sequence). The CDR3 here is CASSLTASPYEQYF. The CDR3 bases are TGTGCCAGCAGCCTGACAGCATCCCCCTACGAGCAGTACTTC.

This clonotype came up many times. The chain joins TRBV24-1 to TRBJ2-1, with a possible D match to TRBD1 (6 bases). Germline lookup yields CDR1 KGHDR and CDR2 SFDVKD. The CDR3 loop spans 11 amino acids. Trimming took 9 bases from V and 10 from J, leaving 12 bases between them. The CDR3 loop reads CATEQGLEQFF. In DNA form, the CDR3 reads TGTGCCACCGAACAGGGATTGGAGCAGTTCTTC.

Worth noting for this clonotype: At one boundary the junction diverges from the germline segment, which might be a read error. This rearrangement joins TRBV12-3 or TRBV12-4 to TRBJ2-3; the D is unclear. The CDR3 is 14 amino acids. CDR3 nucleotides: TGTGCCAGCAGTTTACGTTGGGCCACAGATAAGCAGTATTTT. Its translation: CASSLRWATDKQYF.

In this sample, this clonotype turned up many times. The gene calls are TRBV6-5 and TRBJ2-3, with 10 bases lining up with TRBD1. The germline CDR1 and CDR2 sequences are MNHEY and SVGAGI. Trimming at V came to 6 bases and at J to 9 bases, leaving 6 bases not matched to a gene. This CDR3 region has 13 residues. The CDR3 loop is CASRSRQGATQYF. The CDR3 region has the DNA TGTGCCAGCAGAAGTCGACAGGGGGCAACGCAGTATTTT.

In its sample, this clonotype was seen many times. The rearrangement uses TRBV10-3 and TRBJ1-2; 7 positions match TRBD1. There are 13 residues in the CDR3. The V segment lost 8 bases and the J segment 2 bases; nucleotides outside the gene matches: 5. CDR1 is ENHRY, CDR2 SYGVKD, per germline. DNA of the CDR3: TGTGCCATCGGACAGGCGACCAACTATGGCTACACCTTC. Protein sequence: CAIGQATNYGYTF.

This clonotype was seen at least ten times. V usage is TRBV29-1 and J usage is TRBJ1-1; tentative D call: TRBD1 (5 bases). This CDR3 contains 14 residues. Germline-derived CDR1 and CDR2 are SQVTM and ANQGSEA. The V and J ends lost 1 base and 10 bases respectively, with 19 bases between them. The CDR3 DNA is TGCAGCGTTGAAGTTGAAAGGGACGCTTCTGGAGCTTTCTTT. It yields the protein CSVEVERDASGAFF.

This clonotype occurred many times. The chain carries TRBV20-1 and TRBJ2-5; D possibly corresponds to TRBD1 (6 bases). V lost 0 bases to trimming and J lost 2 bases, with 10 bases between them. The CDR3 totals 14 residues. Germline assignment: CDR1 DFQATT and CDR2 SNEGSKA (reference sequence). CDR3 amino acids: CSARERTVQETQYF. For the CDR3, the DNA is TGCAGTGCTAGAGAGCGGACAGTACAAGAGACCCAGTACTTC.

This clonotype turned up a few times. The V and J genes are TRBV5-1 and TRBJ1-3; 8 bases line up with TRBD1. The CDR3 is made up of 15 amino acids. J lost 3 bases, V lost 4 bases, and 6 bases had no gene match. Germline V CDR1 and CDR2: SGHRS, YFSETQ. In nucleotides, the CDR3 is TGCGCCAGCAGCACCGACAGGGGACATGGAAACACCATATATTTT. Protein sequence: CASSTDRGHGNTIYF.

This clonotype appeared many times. The chain couples TRBV12-3 or TRBV12-4 to TRBJ1-6; no firm D call. This CDR3 has 14 residues. Trimming took off 3 bases at V and 15 bases at J, with 18 bases between the two ends. CDR3 bases: TGTGCCAGCAGTTTCCGCAAACCCCGACACCTCCTCCACTTT. Protein: CASSFRKPRHLLHF.

This clonotype was seen at least ten times. The J gene is TRBJ2-1, the V gene TRBV9, with TRBD2 identical over 11 bases. The CDR3 consists of 17 residues. From germline, CDR1 is SGDLS and CDR2 YYNGEE. The V segment lost 0 bases and the J segment 4 bases; nucleotides outside the gene matches: 6. The CDR3 region has the DNA TGTGCCAGCAGCGTAGCCCCCACTAGCGGGGGATACAATGAGCAGTTCTTC. Translated: CASSVAPTSGGYNEQFF.

This clonotype was seen repeatedly, ten times or more. The chain employs TRBV6-6 and TRBJ1-5, with unresolved D. Trimming took 7 bases from V and 5 from J, leaving 9 bases between them. Germline V gene lookup returns CDR1 MNHNY and CDR2 SVGAGI (reference sequence). The CDR3 runs to 12 residues. The CDR3 DNA reads TGTGCCAGCACCTACTGGGATCAGCCCCAGCATTTT. Translating it yields CASTYWDQPQHF.

This clonotype occurred a few times. The CDR3 protein is CASSSRTTRMYEPQHF. The CDR3, as DNA: TGTGCCAGCAGTTCGCGGACCACGAGGATGTATGAGCCCCAGCATTTT. The V gene is TRBV12-3 or TRBV12-4, the J gene TRBJ1-5, with no clear D. This CDR3 comprises 16 residues. Trimming took 4 bases from V and 8 from J, leaving 21 bases between them.

There are a few counts of this clonotype. The CDR3: CASSGDGAGANVLTF. As DNA, the CDR3 is TGCGCCAGCAGCGGCGACGGTGCTGGGGCCAACGTCCTGACTTTC. This sequence joins TRBV5-1 and TRBJ2-6; D gene ambiguous. The CDR3 totals 15 residues. Germline V gives CDR1 SGHRS, CDR2 YFSETQ. Trimming stripped 4 bases from V and 2 bases from J, with 10 bases between.

At least ten counts were recorded for this clonotype. V gene TRBV4-1 combines with J gene TRBJ1-4; D might be TRBD1 (5 bases). The CDR3 runs to 16 residues. Trimming left V 5 bases short and J 0 bases short, with 13 bases between. CDR1 and CDR2 from the germline V gene are MGHRA and YSYEKL. The CDR3 region is CASSSSRQSTNEKLFF. DNA for the CDR3: TGCGCCAGCAGCAGTTCAAGACAGTCAACTAATGAAAAACTGTTTTTT.

This clonotype was seen repeatedly, ten times or more. The V and J genes are TRBV5-1 and TRBJ2-1; D uncertain. V gave up 0 bases and J gave up 0 bases, with 10 bases separating them. The CDR3 sequence is 16 residues long. Germline lookup yields CDR1 SGHRS and CDR2 YFSETQ. CDR3 loop: CASSLGAVGSYNEQFF. In nucleotides, the CDR3 is TGCGCCAGCAGCTTGGGCGCGGTTGGCTCCTACAATGAGCAGTTCTTC.

This chain joins TRBV20-1 and TRBJ1-5; TRBD1 agrees at 9 bases. Trimming took 4 bases from V and 8 from J; bases not matched to a gene: 18. CDR3 length: 17 residues. Germline V lookup: CDR1 DFQATT, CDR2 SNEGSKA (reference sequence). The CDR3 protein is CSANSVQGAGGIEPQHF. CDR3 DNA sequence: TGCAGTGCTAATTCGGTACAGGGGGCCGGGGGAATCGAGCCCCAGCATTTT.

This clonotype was counted many times. The V gene is TRBV5-1, the J gene TRBJ2-3; either TRBD1 or TRBD2 may fit D (6 bases each). The CDR3 extends over 14 amino acids. The germline V and J ends were trimmed by 2 bases and 5 bases, with 12 bases remaining between them. Germline CDR1 is SGHRS and CDR2 is YFSETQ. CDR3 residues: CASSFSGAGDTQYF. The CDR3 DNA follows: TGCGCCAGCAGCTTTTCGGGGGCAGGAGATACGCAGTATTTT.

There are many counts of this clonotype. J is TRBJ1-1 and V is TRBV4-1, with D possibly TRBD1 on 6 matching bases. CDR3 length: 15 residues. Germline-derived CDR1 and CDR2 are MGHRA and YSYEKL. The germline V and J ends were trimmed by 3 bases and 4 bases, with 15 bases remaining between them. The CDR3 spells CASSQKQGGGTEAFF. Here the CDR3 DNA reads TGCGCCAGCAGCCAGAAACAGGGCGGCGGCACTGAAGCTTTCTTT.

The rearrangement joins TRBV3-1 to TRBJ1-5; D unclear. V gave up 1 base and J gave up 3 bases, with 10 bases separating them. This CDR3 is 15 amino acids long. Germline V CDR1 and CDR2: LGHDT, YNNKEL (reference sequence). The DNA for the CDR3 is TGTGCCAGCAGCCAAGGTATAGGGCCCAATCAGCCCCAGCATTTT. It yields the protein CASSQGIGPNQPQHF.

This chain uses TRBV6-5 with TRBJ2-1; unclear D gene. CDR3 length equals 14 residues. The ends were cut back, 0 bases at V and 6 bases at J, with 9 bases in the middle. The germline V gene has CDR1 MNHEY and CDR2 SVGAGI. For the CDR3, the DNA is TGTGCCAGCAGTTACTCGAAAGTTATCAATGAGCAGTTCTTC. Translation: CASSYSKVINEQFF.

The table lists this clonotype with many counts. V is TRBV29-1 and J is TRBJ2-5; D perhaps matches TRBD1 (5 bases). Deletions cut 1 base from V and 5 bases from J, with 14 bases between. Germline V CDR1 and CDR2: SQVTM, ANQGSEA. The CDR3 totals 14 residues. CDR3 amino acids: CSVEGAGFRETQYF. DNA of the CDR3: TGCAGCGTTGAAGGGGCAGGGTTTCGGGAGACCCAGTACTTC.

This clonotype was observed at least ten times. The rearrangement uses TRBV7-2 and TRBJ2-1, with D unresolved. V was cut by 4 bases and J by 0 bases, with 10 bases left in between. The length of the CDR3 is 15 residues. The germline V gene has CDR1 SGHTA and CDR2 FQGNSA. In DNA form, the CDR3 reads TGTGCCAGCAGCTCGCCCTCGCTCTCCTACAATGAGCAGTTCTTC. This sequence encodes CASSSPSLSYNEQFF. Supplemented by reference TRBV7-2 and TRBJ2-1, the full variable domain reads GAGVSQSPSNKVTEKGKDVELRCDPISGHTALYWYRQSLGQGLEFLIYFQGNSAPDKSGLPSDRFSAERTGGSVSTLTIQRTQQEDSAVYLCASSSPSLSYNEQFFGPGTRLTVL.